Listed here are 26 T cell receptor beta chains from one sample, sequenced in a study of control samples from healthy donors and cancer patients (dated by TCRdb to the early 2020s). Libraries were built with the immunoSEQ multiplex PCR assay. This immuneACCESS table, as held by TCRdb, lists in-frame sequences with V and J called but not all clones. Of the missing ones, under half trace to an unresolved V gene in checked studies; the others have no known cause. The sample records over 120,000 clones, more than 90% of which are singletons. The ten largest clones represent approximately 2.9% of the sample. The sample taken for sequencing was blood. These receptors all come from a man aged 25-45 years in good health.

J is TRBJ1-1 and V is TRBV3-1 (or the pseudogene TRBV3-2); no clear D gene. V was clipped by 3 bases and J by 11 bases, with 13 bases between them. CDR1 and CDR2 from the germline V gene are LGHDT and YNNKEL (reference sequence). This CDR3 contains 12 residues. CDR3 loop: CASSQWSQAAFF. CDR3 coding DNA: TGTGCCAGCAGCCAGTGGTCCCAAGCGGCTTTCTTT.

The table lists this clone with a count of one. The V call is TRBV2, the J call TRBJ1-1, with 8 bases lining up with TRBD1. With 6 bases clipped from V and 5 bases from J, the junction kept 5 bases outside the gene matches. The germline gives CDR1 SNHLY, CDR2 FYNNEI. The CDR3 spans 13 residues. CDR3 residues: CASRVTGGTEAFF. The CDR3 DNA sequence: TGTGCCAGCAGGGTTACAGGGGGAACTGAAGCTTTCTTT.

This clone was recorded once. This chain uses TRBV12-3 or TRBV12-4 with TRBJ1-1; D gene ambiguous. The CDR3 totals 13 residues. Trimming stripped 1 base from V and 4 bases from J, with 7 bases between. The CDR3 DNA reads as TGTGCCAGCAGTTTAGGCCGGGGCACTGAAGCTTTCTTT. Its translation: CASSLGRGTEAFF.

The V call is TRBV10-3, the J call TRBJ2-2; 10 positions match TRBD2. CDR1 ENHRY and CDR2 SYGVKD come from the germline V gene. The CDR3 runs to 16 residues. V shed 8 bases and J 1 base; nucleotides not matched to a gene: 7. The CDR3, as DNA: TGTGCCATCCGAGCGGGGGGGTCTCTGAACACCGGGGAGCTGTTTTTT. The encoded protein is CAIRAGGSLNTGELFF.

The V and J genes are TRBV7-3 and TRBJ2-1, with 11 bases that match TRBD2. CDR1 is SGHTA and CDR2 is FQGTGA in the germline V gene. This CDR3 has 15 residues. The V segment lost 2 bases and the J segment 6 bases; nucleotides outside the gene matches: 3. The CDR3 DNA reads as TGTGCCAGCAGCTTACTACTAGCGGGGGCCAATGAGCAGTTCTTC. Amino acids: CASSLLLAGANEQFF.

This clone is a singleton in its sample. V and J are TRBV12-5 and TRBJ2-1, with 12 bases identical to TRBD2. V lost 5 bases, J lost 7 bases, and 9 bases stayed unmatched. CDR3 length: 16 amino acids. Looked up from germline, CDR1 is LGHNT and CDR2 is FRNRAP. For the CDR3, the DNA is TGTGCTAGTGGTGAGCCCGGACTAGCGGGGCTGAATGAGCAGTTCTTC. It yields the protein CASGEPGLAGLNEQFF.

The CDR3 is CASGYRVSGDYTF. Here the CDR3 DNA reads TGTGCCAGCGGGTACAGGGTCTCGGGTGACTACACCTTC. The chain combines TRBV3-1 (or the pseudogene TRBV3-2) with TRBJ1-2; D possibly corresponds to TRBD1 (6 bases). V lost 8 bases to trimming and J lost 10 bases, with 20 bases between them. The germline V gene has CDR1 LGHDT and CDR2 YNNKEL (reference sequence). The CDR3 runs to 13 residues.

The genes are TRBV25-1 and TRBJ1-1; perhaps TRBD1 as D (5 bases). The V gene lost 6 bases and the J gene lost 4 bases, with 15 bases spanning the gap. CDR3 length equals 14 residues. The germline V gene encodes CDR1 MGHDK and CDR2 SYGVNS. CDR3 loop: CASSDPGSRTEAFF. DNA of the CDR3: TGTGCCAGCAGCGACCCAGGGAGTCGCACTGAAGCTTTCTTT.

The CDR3 sequence: CASSTPTEYSPLHF. CDR3 in DNA: TGTGCCAGCAGTACGCCGACTGAATATTCACCCCTCCACTTT. J is TRBJ1-6 and V is TRBV6-6; no reliable D call. The germline V gene encodes CDR1 MNHNY and CDR2 SVGAGI (reference sequence). This CDR3 comprises 14 residues. The V and J ends lost 5 bases and 8 bases respectively, with 13 bases between them.

The chain employs TRBV10-2 and TRBJ1-5; 7 bases align to TRBD1. After removal of 7 bases from V and 0 bases from J, the junction contained 9 bases not matched to a gene. The CDR3 consists of 16 residues. Germline V gives CDR1 WSHSY, CDR2 SAAADI. CDR3 loop: CASTDRVGPSNQPQHF. CDR3 sequence (DNA): TGCGCCAGCACCGACAGGGTAGGACCTAGCAATCAGCCCCAGCATTTT.

This chain uses TRBV7-9 with TRBJ2-1; D remains ambiguous. The V and J ends lost 9 bases and 5 bases respectively, with 14 bases between them. The CDR3 consists of 13 residues. Germline CDR1 is SEHNR and CDR2 is FQNEAQ (reference sequence). CDR3 region: CASTGRTDNEQFF. For the CDR3, the DNA is TGTGCCAGTACGGGCAGGACCGACAATGAGCAGTTCTTC.

V usage is TRBV27 and J usage is TRBJ2-7; D could derive from TRBD1 or TRBD2 (5 bases each). CDR1 is MNHEY, CDR2 SMNVEV, per germline (reference sequence). The CDR3 is made up of 15 amino acids. Trimming took 4 bases from V and 2 from J, leaving 15 bases between them. CDR3 amino acids: CASSWGVGATYEQYF. CDR3 in DNA: TGTGCCAGCAGTTGGGGAGTTGGGGCAACCTACGAGCAGTACTTC.

The V gene is TRBV30, the J gene TRBJ2-3; the D gene could be TRBD1 or TRBD2 (5 bases each). Germline V lookup: CDR1 GTSNPN, CDR2 SVGIG (reference sequence). The CDR3 covers 13 residues. Trimming left V 5 bases short and J 2 bases short, with 11 bases between. CDR3 coding DNA: TGTGCCTGGTGGGACGGGCCCACAGATACGCAGTATTTT. This gives the protein CAWWDGPTDTQYF.

The V and J genes are TRBV4-1 and TRBJ2-1; perhaps TRBD1 as D (6 bases). The V gene's germline CDR1 is MGHRA and CDR2 YSYEKL. Trimming left V 6 bases short and J 8 bases short, with 23 bases between. This CDR3 contains 16 residues. CDR3 residues: CASSHNLQGLDDEQFF. The DNA of the CDR3 is TGCGCCAGCAGTCACAATCTGCAGGGGCTCGACGATGAGCAGTTCTTC.

This rearrangement joins TRBV2 to TRBJ1-6, with no clear D. Between the trimmed V and J ends, which lost 2 bases and 4 bases, there was a span of 15 bases. Germline assignment: CDR1 SNHLY and CDR2 FYNNEI. The CDR3 totals 17 residues. As DNA, the CDR3 is TGTGCCAGCAGTGAATATTTAGGGCAGACTTATAATTCACCCCTCCACTTT. This sequence encodes CASSEYLGQTYNSPLHF.

The chain combines TRBV2 with TRBJ2-2; either TRBD1 or TRBD2 may supply D (6 bases each). This CDR3 is 15 amino acids long. V dropped 2 bases and J dropped 5 bases, with 12 bases sitting between them. The germline gives CDR1 SNHLY, CDR2 FYNNEI. The CDR3 nucleotides are TGTGCCAGCAGTGAACGGGGGCGCGTAACCGGGGAGCTGTTTTTT. This encodes CASSERGRVTGELFF.

The chain recombines TRBV19 with TRBJ1-1; D is ambiguous. Trimming removed 6 bases at V and 5 bases at J, with 10 bases between. The CDR3 length is 12 residues. Per the germline V gene, CDR1 is LNHDA and CDR2 is SQIVND (reference sequence). The CDR3 reads CASSPGSTEAFF. As DNA, the CDR3 is TGTGCCAGTAGCCCGGGAAGTACTGAAGCTTTCTTT. The full variable domain, in which reference TRBV19 and TRBJ1-1 provide the parts outside the CDR3, is DGGITQSPKYLFRKEGQNVTLSCEQNLNHDAMYWYRQDPGQGLRLIYYSQIVNDFQKGDIAEGYSVSREKKESFPLTVTSAQKNPTAFYLCASSPGSTEAFFGQGTRLTVV.

The V gene is TRBV7-9, the J gene TRBJ1-5, with no clear D. The V gene's germline CDR1 is SEHNR and CDR2 FQNEAQ (reference sequence). V lost 1 base and J 8 bases, leaving 15 bases between the germline ends. The CDR3 is made up of 15 amino acids. The CDR3 reads CASSLGKRSKEPQHF. CDR3 bases: TGTGCCAGCAGCTTAGGCAAGCGGAGTAAGGAGCCCCAGCATTTT.

This clone was seen once. The chain has TRBV11-2 and TRBJ2-7, with TRBD1 as a possible D gene (6 bases). Germline CDR1 SGHAT, CDR2 FQNNGV. The CDR3 sequence is 15 residues long. The V and J ends lost 3 bases and 2 bases respectively, with 14 bases between them. The CDR3 DNA sequence: TGTGCCAGCAGCTTCGAGAGGGGGTTCCCCTACGAGCAGTACTTC. Encoded protein: CASSFERGFPYEQYF.

This chain joins TRBV27 and TRBJ1-2; 9 bases align to TRBD1. V lost 5 bases and J lost 4; bases outside the gene matches: 11. Germline CDR1 reads MNHEY; CDR2 reads SMNVEV (reference sequence). This CDR3 region has 16 residues. In nucleotides, the CDR3 is TGTGCCAGCAGTAGGAGTCCGGGACAGGGTTCCTATGGCTACACCTTC. Its protein is CASSRSPGQGSYGYTF.

This clone has a handful of counts. The V and J genes are TRBV28 and TRBJ2-3; D is uncertain. CDR3 length: 15 amino acids. Germline V CDR1 and CDR2: MDHEN, SYDVKM. V lost 4 bases and J lost 2, with 13 bases in between. CDR3 region: CASSSPSAITDTQYF. The DNA of the CDR3 is TGTGCCAGCAGTTCCCCGTCGGCCATCACAGATACGCAGTATTTT.

This chain joins TRBV27 and TRBJ1-4; possible D gene TRBD1, 5 bases. This CDR3 has 17 residues. V gave up 3 bases and J gave up 7 bases, with 21 bases separating them. The V gene's germline CDR1 is MNHEY and CDR2 SMNVEV (reference sequence). The CDR3 DNA is TGTGCCAGCAGTTTTTTTCCGGCCGACAGAGCCTCTGAAAAACTGTTTTTT. This sequence encodes CASSFFPADRASEKLFF.

The J gene is TRBJ1-3, the V gene TRBV7-9; the match to TRBD1 covers 7 bases. Losses at the gene ends were 5 bases for V and 0 bases for J; bases not matched to a gene: 1. In germline, CDR1 is SEHNR, CDR2 FQNEAQ (reference sequence). The CDR3 loop spans 14 amino acids. The CDR3 DNA reads as TGTGCCAGCAGCACAGGGGTCTCTGGAAACACCATATATTTT. Its translation: CASSTGVSGNTIYF.

The chain couples TRBV7-3 to TRBJ2-1; D possibly matches TRBD1 or TRBD2 (6 bases each). The CDR3 consists of 13 residues. Germline CDR1 is SGHTA and CDR2 is FQGTGA. Trimming took off 5 bases at V and 9 bases at J, with 14 bases between the two ends. The CDR3 DNA sequence: TGTGCCAGCAGCGTCGGGGGCGGGACTGAGCAGTTCTTC. It codes for CASSVGGGTEQFF.

J is TRBJ1-6 and V is TRBV30, with 8 nucleotides matching TRBD1. The length of the CDR3 is 15 residues. Germline-derived CDR1 and CDR2 are GTSNPN and SVGIG (reference sequence). With 4 bases clipped from V and 7 bases from J, the junction kept 9 bases outside the gene matches. CDR3 sequence: CAWTAGTGNNSPLHF. CDR3 DNA: TGTGCCTGGACCGCCGGGACAGGCAACAATTCACCCCTCCACTTT.

CDR3 in amino acids: CASSFSPLEQFF. CDR3 DNA: TGTGCCAGCAGCTTTTCACCCCTTGAGCAGTTCTTC. The V gene is TRBV5-8, the J gene TRBJ2-1; D gene unclear. The CDR3 sequence is 12 residues long. V lost 2 bases and J 9 bases, leaving 9 bases between the germline ends. CDR1 and CDR2 from the germline V gene are SGHTS and YDEGEE.